A selection of T cell receptor beta chains follows, all from one sample in a study of T cell repertoires in ileal Crohn's disease. The data were produced by immunoSEQ multiplex PCR, yet TCRdb's version contains in-frame clones alone and is incomplete. This table has approximately 2,500 clones, 90% appearing once. Material for sequencing was CD4+ T cells sorted from the ileum. The receptors were gathered from an adult with Crohn's disease. Both conserved end residues are part of each CDR3. The D gene is left open where the match is weak. Not every row has a clone size; where given, it reads once, few, many or a size class.

few,TRBV25-1,TRBJ1-1,NA,TGTGCCAGCAGTGACGTCCGTAATGAAGCTTTCTTT,CASSDVRNEAFF
NA,TRBV28,TRBJ1-6,TRBD1,TGTGCCAGCGCAGGGGGCAATTCACCCCTCCACTTT,CASAGGNSPLHF
once,TRBV15,TRBJ2-3,TRBD2,TGTGCCACCAGCACTTCTAGCGGGGGGGCGGGAGATACGCAGTATTTT,CATSTSSGGAGDTQYF
NA,TRBV19,TRBJ2-3,NA,TGTGCCAGTAGTATACTACCTACAGATACGCAGTATTTT,CASSILPTDTQYF
NA,TRBV30,TRBJ2-7,NA,TGTGCCTGGACTCGCAAACCGGCCTACGAGCAGTACTTC,CAWTRKPAYEQYF
once,TRBV10-1,TRBJ2-5,NA,TGCGCCAGCAGTGAGCCCCATAGCCAAGAGACCCAGTACTTC,CASSEPHSQETQYF
NA,TRBV19,TRBJ1-2,NA,TGTGCCAGTAGTATAGATCGGGATCTCCAGCTCGGCTACACCTTC,CASSIDRDLQLGYTF
NA,TRBV9,TRBJ2-1,TRBD2,TGTGCCAGCAGCGTAGCTAGCGGGAGACCCGAATTCCACAATGAGCAGTTCTTC,CASSVASGRPEFHNEQFF
NA,TRBV7-2,TRBJ2-7,NA,TGTGCCAGCAGCTTGGCTCCGGGAACCTACGAGCAGTACTTC,CASSLAPGTYEQYF
NA,TRBV10-3,TRBJ2-2,NA,TGTGCCATCAGTGAGTCAGGCGGCACCGGGGAGCTGTTTTTT,CAISESGGTGELFF
once,TRBV18,TRBJ2-1,TRBD1,TGTGCCAGCTCACCACTTTGGACAGGGGGTTTGAATGAGCAGTTCTTC,CASSPLWTGGLNEQFF
NA,TRBV27,TRBJ2-7,TRBD1,TGTGCCAGCAGCCATCGACAGGGACGCGGTGACTACGAGCAGTACTTC,CASSHRQGRGDYEQYF
once,TRBV10-3,TRBJ1-5,TRBD1,TGTGCCATCAGTGACAGGGGGGATCAGCCCCAGCATTTT,CAISDRGDQPQHF
NA,TRBV4-2,TRBJ2-7,TRBD1,TGTGCCAGCAGCCGCCCGGGACAGGGCACCTACGAGCAGTACTTC,CASSRPGQGTYEQYF
NA,TRBV28,TRBJ2-7,TRBD2,TGTGCCAGCAGTTTACCTAGCGGGAGGGTCCACGAGCAGTACTTC,CASSLPSGRVHEQYF
few,TRBV7-9,TRBJ1-1,NA,TGTGCCAGCAGCTTAGGTATGGGCGCCCGGAACACTGAAGCTTTCTTT,CASSLGMGARNTEAFF
NA,TRBV28,TRBJ2-5,NA,TGTGCCAGCAGTCCCCTAGGGGGTATCCTTGAGACCCAGTACTTC,CASSPLGGILETQYF
NA,TRBV11-3,TRBJ2-1,NA,TGTGCCAGCAGCTCGGATTCCGCGGGCTCCTACAATGAGCAGTTCTTC,CASSSDSAGSYNEQFF
NA,TRBV7-2,TRBJ2-7,TRBD2,TGTGCCAGCAGCTTATACCGCGGGGGGGCTTCCGAGCAGTACTTC,CASSLYRGGASEQYF
NA,TRBV4-3,TRBJ2-7,TRBD1,TGCGCCAGCAGCCAAGATCTAGGACAGGGGGCGTACGAGCAGTACTTC,CASSQDLGQGAYEQYF
NA,TRBV28,TRBJ1-3,NA,TGTGCCAGCATCACAGCCTCTGGAAACACCATATATTTT,CASITASGNTIYF
NA,TRBV9,TRBJ2-1,TRBD2,TGTGCCAGCATGCCGGGGGGGAGCTCCTACAATGAGCAGTTCTTC,CASMPGGSSYNEQFF
NA,TRBV5-1,TRBJ2-3,NA,TGCGCCAGCAGCTTGGCCGGTCTTATCACAGATACGCAGTATTTT,CASSLAGLITDTQYF
NA,TRBV6-1,TRBJ2-5,TRBD2,TGTGCCAGCAGAGAAGGAGTAGCGGGGGCGTTCCAAGAGACCCAGTACTTC,CASREGVAGAFQETQYF
NA,TRBV7-2,TRBJ2-7,NA,TGTGCCAGCAGCCATTGGGACACCCAAAGGCCCTACGAGCAGTACTTC,CASSHWDTQRPYEQYF
NA,TRBV7-5,TRBJ2-7,NA,TGTGCCAGAAGCTCGGAGCTAAGGACAGATGCCTACGAGCAGTACTTC,CARSSELRTDAYEQYF
NA,TRBV18,TRBJ2-4,NA,TGTGCCAGCTCACCCGCCAGGGCAGGCAAAAACATTCAGTACTTC,CASSPARAGKNIQYF
NA,TRBV15,TRBJ2-5,NA,TGTGCCACCAGCAGGGAGGTTGGAGCTAAAGAGACCCAGTACTTC,CATSREVGAKETQYF
once,TRBV5-6,TRBJ2-3,TRBD2,TGTGCCAGCAGCTCCCAACTACTAGCGGATACGCAGTATTTT,CASSSQLLADTQYF
NA,TRBV9,TRBJ2-2,TRBD2,TGTGCCAGCAGCGTAATGGCGGGGGCGAACACCGGGGAGCTGTTTTTT,CASSVMAGANTGELFF
NA,TRBV29-1,TRBJ1-2,NA,TGCAGCGTAAGCACAGGGAGAATCTATGGCTACACCTTC,CSVSTGRIYGYTF
few,TRBV19,TRBJ1-2,NA,TGTGCCAGTAGTATCCTAGTGAAAGGATCTAACTATGGCTACACCTTC,CASSILVKGSNYGYTF